The 29 T cell receptor beta chains listed next were all sequenced from one sample in a study of circulating and synovial CD4+ cells in juvenile arthritis. Profiled with immunoSEQ multiplex PCR; TCRdb holds only in-frame clones, not every one. The sample lists around 3,100 clones, more than 65% occurring once. The specimen was CD4+ T cells from synovial fluid. Receptor source: a human donor with juvenile idiopathic arthritis.

The rearrangement uses TRBV29-1 and TRBJ2-1; D is perhaps TRBD1 (5 bases). From germline, CDR1 is SQVTM and CDR2 ANQGSEA. V was pared by 7 bases and J by 9 bases, with 13 bases between. CDR3 length: 11 residues. CDR3 coding DNA: TGCAGCGGGGCTGGACACGCTGAGCAGTTCTTC. Translated, it gives CSGAGHAEQFF.

This clone was observed a few times. This CDR3 is CASSQVLTSESTDTQYF. The DNA of the CDR3 is TGCGCCAGCAGCCAAGTGCTCACTAGCGAGAGCACAGATACGCAGTATTTT. This rearrangement joins TRBV4-3 to TRBJ2-3; 7 positions agree with TRBD2. The germline V gene encodes CDR1 LGHNA and CDR2 YSLEER. The CDR3 sequence is 17 residues long. The V and J ends lost 1 base and 0 bases, in that order; junction bases with no gene match: 7.

The chain links TRBV5-6 to TRBJ2-5; 11 bases map to TRBD2. V shed 4 bases, J shed 3 bases, and the junction held 5 bases outside the gene matches. This CDR3 is 15 amino acids long. Germline CDR1 and CDR2: SGHDT and YYEEEE. This chain's CDR3 is CASSRKTSGKETQYF. The CDR3 coding sequence is TGTGCCAGCAGCCGAAAGACTAGCGGGAAAGAGACCCAGTACTTC.

This clone appeared a single time. The rearrangement links TRBV5-1 to TRBJ2-1, with 7 positions matching TRBD2. This CDR3 contains 15 residues. V lost 3 bases to trimming and J lost 2 bases; unmatched junction nucleotides: 5. Germline V gene data show CDR1 as SGHRS and CDR2 as YFSETQ. The CDR3 DNA follows: TGCGCCAGCAGCTCGGGGGGAGGGGCCTACAATGAGCAGTTCTTC. Amino acid sequence: CASSSGGGAYNEQFF. Together with reference TRBV5-1 and TRBJ2-1, the CDR3 gives the full variable domain: KAGVTQTPRYLIKTRGQQVTLSCSPISGHRSVSWYQQTPGQGLQFLFEYFSETQRNKGNFPGRFSGRQFSNSRSEMNVSTLELGDSALYLCASSSGGGAYNEQFFGPGTRLTVL.

The V call is TRBV30, the J call TRBJ2-2; 7 bases fit TRBD1. Germline CDR1 and CDR2: GTSNPN and SVGIG (reference sequence). This CDR3 has 13 amino acids. V gave up 4 bases and J gave up 7 bases; unmatched junction bases: 6. The CDR3 spells CAWTGGQLGELFF. CDR3 in DNA: TGTGCCTGGACAGGGGGTCAACTCGGGGAGCTGTTTTTT.

DNA for the CDR3: TGCGCCAGCAGCCCGGGACAGGGCTTGGGCTACACCTTC. Translating it yields CASSPGQGLGYTF. The chain uses TRBV5-1 and TRBJ1-2; the match to TRBD1 covers 9 bases. V lost 4 bases to trimming and J lost 8 bases; unmatched junction nucleotides: 6. Germline V gene lookup returns CDR1 SGHRS and CDR2 YFSETQ. The CDR3 is made up of 13 amino acids.

The chain couples TRBV30 to TRBJ1-1; 8 bases fit TRBD1. Germline CDR1 reads GTSNPN; CDR2 reads SVGIG (reference sequence). Trimming took 5 bases from V and 4 from J; bases not matched to a gene: 3. This CDR3 contains 12 residues. The CDR3 nucleotides read TGTGCCTGGCGCACAGGGGGCACTGAAGCTTTCTTT. Its translation: CAWRTGGTEAFF.

The V and J genes are TRBV7-9 and TRBJ1-4, with no clear D. Germline assignment: CDR1 SEHNR and CDR2 FQNEAQ (reference sequence). The ends were cut back, 6 bases at V and 12 bases at J, with 14 bases in the middle. The CDR3 consists of 12 residues. The CDR3 region is CASSYLEEQLFF. CDR3 DNA: TGTGCCAGCAGTTACCTAGAGGAGCAACTGTTTTTT.

The chain joins TRBV7-9 to TRBJ1-1; D gene uncertain. Trimming shortened V by 3 bases and J by 0 bases, and 5 bases separated the two germline ends. The CDR3 is made up of 13 amino acids. CDR1 SEHNR and CDR2 FQNEAQ come from the germline V gene (reference sequence). CDR3 sequence: CASSFAVNTEAFF. CDR3 bases: TGTGCCAGCAGCTTTGCAGTGAACACTGAAGCTTTCTTT.

The V and J genes are TRBV27 and TRBJ2-7; TRBD2 matches at 9 bases. CDR1 MNHEY and CDR2 SMNVEV come from the germline V gene (reference sequence). CDR3 length equals 14 residues. After removal of 5 bases from V and 2 bases from J, the junction contained 4 bases not matched to a gene. The CDR3 protein is CASSLGLAAYEQYF. The DNA for the CDR3 is TGTGCCAGCAGTCTGGGACTAGCCGCCTACGAGCAGTACTTC.

The V gene is TRBV5-8, the J gene TRBJ2-3; tentatively, D is TRBD1 (5 bases). CDR3 size: 15 residues. Germline CDR1 and CDR2: SGHTS and YDEGEE. Trimming removed 2 bases at V and 3 bases at J, with 13 bases between. The CDR3 sequence is CASSFQGFWTDTQYF. In DNA, the CDR3 is TGTGCCAGCAGCTTCCAGGGCTTTTGGACAGATACGCAGTATTTT. Combining the CDR3 with reference TRBV5-8 and TRBJ2-3 gives the whole variable domain EAGVTQSPTHLIKTRGQQATLRCSPISGHTSVYWYQQALGLGLQFLLWYDEGEERNRGNFPPRFSGRQFPNYSSELNVNALELEDSALYLCASSFQGFWTDTQYFGPGTRLTVL.

This chain links TRBV5-1 with TRBJ2-3; 13 bases are a match to TRBD2. The V gene's germline CDR1 is SGHRS and CDR2 YFSETQ. V shed 4 bases, J shed 5 bases, and the junction held 4 bases outside the gene matches. The CDR3 covers 15 residues. CDR3 region: CASSRTSGSGDTQYF. In DNA, the CDR3 is TGCGCCAGCAGCCGGACTAGCGGGAGTGGAGATACGCAGTATTTT.

The chain links TRBV29-1 to TRBJ1-2; D not certain. V dropped 5 bases and J dropped 2 bases, with 6 bases sitting between them. CDR1 SQVTM and CDR2 ANQGSEA come from the germline V gene. This CDR3 region has 11 residues. The CDR3, as DNA: TGCAGCGTTTCACAGAACTATGGCTACACCTTC. Translating it yields CSVSQNYGYTF.

V is TRBV7-2 and J is TRBJ2-1, with D perhaps matching TRBD1 (6 bases). Germline V gives CDR1 SGHTA, CDR2 FQGNSA. This CDR3 is 16 amino acids long. The V end lost 4 bases, the J end lost 2 bases, and 15 bases lay between the germline ends. CDR3 nucleotide sequence: TGTGCCAGCAGCTACGCTTCTAGGGGGACCTACAATGAGCAGTTCTTC. Protein sequence: CASSYASRGTYNEQFF.

The chain carries TRBV5-5 and TRBJ1-1; D is undetermined. The V gene's germline CDR1 is SGHKS and CDR2 YYEKEE (reference sequence). Trimming shortened V by 6 bases and J by 6 bases, and 9 bases separated the two germline ends. CDR3 length: 11 residues. The CDR3: CASKAAAEAFF. The CDR3 coding sequence is TGTGCCAGCAAGGCGGCGGCTGAAGCTTTCTTT.

The J gene is TRBJ1-6, the V gene TRBV19; D might be TRBD1 (6 bases). CDR1 is LNHDA, CDR2 SQIVND, per germline (reference sequence). V lost 3 bases and J lost 6, with 15 bases in between. The CDR3 length is 16 residues. CDR3 protein: CASSIFGQLTNSPLHF. In nucleotides, the CDR3 is TGTGCCAGTAGTATCTTTGGACAGTTGACTAATTCACCCCTCCACTTT.

Only one count was recorded for this clone. The chain uses TRBV9 and TRBJ1-3; 10 nucleotides agree with TRBD1. J was trimmed by 4 bases and V by 2 bases; bases with no gene match: 12. CDR1 SGDLS and CDR2 YYNGEE come from the germline V gene. CDR3 length equals 18 residues. DNA for the CDR3: TGTGCCAGCAGCGTCCGAGAACGGACAGGGGGGGAAGGAAACACCATATATTTT. As protein: CASSVRERTGGEGNTIYF.

The chain combines TRBV7-9 with TRBJ2-1; 12 bases align to TRBD2. Germline lookup yields CDR1 SEHNR and CDR2 FQNEAQ (reference sequence). The CDR3 has 15 amino acids. V lost 2 bases and J lost 6; bases outside the gene matches: 2. CDR3: CASSLLTSGGNEQFF. For the CDR3, the DNA is TGTGCCAGCAGCTTATTGACTAGCGGGGGCAATGAGCAGTTCTTC.

The rearrangement joins TRBV6-5 to TRBJ1-1; TRBD1 matches at 7 bases. Germline CDR1 MNHEY, CDR2 SVGAGI. The CDR3 consists of 14 residues. V was clipped by 7 bases and J by 0 bases; unmatched bases: 5. CDR3 protein: CASTEDRVNTEAFF. For the CDR3, the DNA is TGTGCCAGCACCGAAGACAGGGTGAACACTGAAGCTTTCTTT.

This chain uses TRBV4-2 with TRBJ2-3, with 9 bases that match TRBD2. Germline loops: CDR1 LGHNA, CDR2 YNFKEQ. The trim removed 0 bases at V and 5 bases at J, leaving 6 bases unmatched. The CDR3 is 16 amino acids. CDR3 protein: CASSQDAGGGGDTQYF. The CDR3 nucleotides read TGTGCCAGCAGCCAAGACGCGGGGGGGGGTGGAGATACGCAGTATTTT.

This chain joins TRBV7-2 and TRBJ1-1; 7 bases line up with TRBD1. The germline gives CDR1 SGHTA, CDR2 FQGNSA. V lost 4 bases, J lost 4 bases, and 6 bases stayed unmatched. This CDR3 comprises 14 residues. CDR3 in amino acids: CASSSTGLSTEAFF. The CDR3 DNA reads as TGTGCCAGCAGCTCGACAGGGTTGAGCACTGAAGCTTTCTTT.

The chain is built from TRBV30 and TRBJ2-7, with D perhaps TRBD1 (5 bases). Germline loops: CDR1 GTSNPN, CDR2 SVGIG (reference sequence). Trimming pared 5 bases from V and 2 bases from J, leaving 10 bases between. This CDR3 comprises 12 residues. The CDR3 DNA sequence: TGTGCCTGGGGAACAGGCCCCTACGAGCAGTACTTC. Translating gives CAWGTGPYEQYF.

This clone was observed a single time. The chain employs TRBV27 and TRBJ1-6, with D perhaps TRBD1 (5 bases). V was shortened by 2 bases and J by 8 bases, with 7 bases between the two germline ends. The CDR3 length is 13 residues. The germline CDR1 and CDR2 sequences are MNHEY and SMNVEV (reference sequence). The CDR3 reads CASSLVGDSPLHF. The DNA for the CDR3 is TGTGCCAGCAGTTTAGTAGGGGATTCACCCCTCCACTTT.

With respect to this clone: Other DNA sequences of this sample code for an identical CDR3. This rearrangement joins TRBV4-3 to TRBJ1-6; 9 positions agree with TRBD1. V lost 3 bases and J lost 0; bases outside the gene matches: 3. The germline V gene has CDR1 LGHNA and CDR2 YSLEER. There are 17 residues in the CDR3. The chain's CDR3 is CASSQETGGSYNSPLHF. The CDR3 DNA reads as TGCGCCAGCAGCCAGGAGACAGGGGGCTCCTATAATTCACCCCTCCACTTT.

The chain is built from TRBV15 and TRBJ1-2; D is unclear. The CDR3 spans 15 residues. V was cut by 6 bases and J by 6 bases, with 20 bases left in between. The germline V gene encodes CDR1 LNHNV and CDR2 YYDKDF (reference sequence). The CDR3 region is CATSPEPSPSNGYTF. CDR3 DNA: TGTGCCACCAGTCCCGAGCCCAGCCCTAGTAATGGCTACACCTTC.

This chain uses TRBV7-2 with TRBJ2-3; 7 positions agree with TRBD2. The germline gives CDR1 SGHTA, CDR2 FQGNSA. V lost 1 base and J lost 0; bases outside the gene matches: 4. The CDR3 runs 16 residues. CDR3 region: CASSLVGGGSTDTQYF. The CDR3 bases are TGTGCCAGCAGCTTAGTCGGCGGGGGTAGCACAGATACGCAGTATTTT. The variable domain in full, completed from reference TRBV7-2 and TRBJ2-3, reads GAGVSQSPSNKVTEKGKDVELRCDPISGHTALYWYRQSLGQGLEFLIYFQGNSAPDKSGLPSDRFSAERTGGSVSTLTIQRTQQEDSAVYLCASSLVGGGSTDTQYFGPGTRLTVL.

V usage is TRBV28 and J usage is TRBJ1-6; 9 bases are shared with TRBD1. CDR1 is MDHEN and CDR2 is SYDVKM in the germline V gene. The ends lost 7 bases at V and 9 bases at J; junction bases unmatched: 10. This CDR3 has 15 amino acids. The CDR3 bases are TGTGCCAGCACCGAGATACAGGGGGCAGGTTCACCCCTCCACTTT. Translated, it gives CASTEIQGAGSPLHF.

The V and J genes are TRBV5-4 and TRBJ2-6; D possibly corresponds to TRBD2 (7 bases). The CDR3 runs 18 residues. Germline values: CDR1 SGHNT, CDR2 YYREEE (reference sequence). The V end was cut by 4 bases, the J end by 0 bases, with 17 bases between. DNA of the CDR3: TGTGCCAGCAGCGGAGGGGGGGCCGGAAACTCTGGGGCCAACGTCCTGACTTTC. Translation: CASSGGGAGNSGANVLTF.

The chain is built from TRBV7-2 and TRBJ2-3, with 13 bases that match TRBD2. The CDR3 spans 15 residues. Germline V gene lookup returns CDR1 SGHTA and CDR2 FQGNSA. V gave up 6 bases and J gave up 3 bases; unmatched junction bases: 3. The CDR3 bases are TGTGCCAGCAGGTGGACTAGCGGGGGAACAGATACGCAGTATTTT. Protein product: CASRWTSGGTDTQYF.